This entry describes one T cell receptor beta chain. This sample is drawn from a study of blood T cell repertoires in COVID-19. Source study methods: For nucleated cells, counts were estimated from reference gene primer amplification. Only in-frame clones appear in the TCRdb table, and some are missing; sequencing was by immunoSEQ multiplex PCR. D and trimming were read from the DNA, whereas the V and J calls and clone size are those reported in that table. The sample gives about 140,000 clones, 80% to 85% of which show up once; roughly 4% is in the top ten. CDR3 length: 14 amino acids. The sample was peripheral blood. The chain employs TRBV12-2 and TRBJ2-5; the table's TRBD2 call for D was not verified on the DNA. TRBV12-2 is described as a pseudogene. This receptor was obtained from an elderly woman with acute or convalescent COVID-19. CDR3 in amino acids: CASRPPGSKETQYF. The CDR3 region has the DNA TGTGCAAGTCGCCCCCCTGGGAGCAAAGAGACCCAGTACTTC.